What follows are 19 T cell receptor beta chains derived from one specimen sequenced in a study of blood T cell dynamics during melanoma immunotherapy. Regarding time point: week 3, after first cycle of checkpoint inhibitor. Using immunoSEQ multiplex PCR, the repertoire was profiled, and TCRdb retains in-frame clones only, with some absent. Of about 16,000 clones in the sample, roughly 87% were seen once. The specimen was blood, collected from a patient treated with checkpoint blockade. These TCRs come from a human donor with melanoma.

The chain carries TRBV28 and TRBJ1-4, with a tentative D call TRBD1 (6 bases). Germline V gives CDR1 MDHEN, CDR2 SYDVKM. CDR3 length equals 16 residues. Trimming stripped 5 bases from V and 3 bases from J, with 16 bases between. The CDR3 loop reads CASSQLTGAANEKLFF. DNA for the CDR3: TGTGCCAGCAGTCAGCTTACGGGGGCTGCTAATGAAAAACTGTTTTTT.

The gene calls are TRBV18 and TRBJ1-1; D remains unclear. Trimming cost V 3 bases and J 0 bases, with 11 bases left between them. The CDR3 has 15 amino acids. Germline CDR1 and CDR2: KGHSH and LQKENI. CDR3 sequence reads: CASSPGQTMNTEAFF. The CDR3 DNA reads as TGTGCCAGCTCACCCGGTCAGACGATGAACACTGAAGCTTTCTTT.

This clone was detected only once. CDR3 region: CASSPEGGNQPQHF. CDR3 nucleotide sequence: TGTGCCAGCTCACCGGAAGGAGGGAATCAGCCCCAGCATTTT. This chain connects TRBV18 to TRBJ1-5; D is unclear. Germline V gene data show CDR1 as KGHSH and CDR2 as LQKENI. This CDR3 is 14 amino acids long. Trimming cost V 3 bases and J 4 bases, with 10 bases left between them.

The chain combines TRBV27 with TRBJ1-2; D possibly corresponds to TRBD1 (5 bases). The CDR3 is 14 amino acids. The germline CDR1 and CDR2 sequences are MNHEY and SMNVEV (reference sequence). V was clipped by 0 bases and J by 7 bases, with 12 bases between them. The CDR3 DNA reads TGTGCCAGCAGTTTATCGAATGCGGGGACTGGCTACACCTTC. This gives the protein CASSLSNAGTGYTF.

The chain uses TRBV29-1 and TRBJ1-2, with 7 bases lining up with TRBD1. Germline trimming cut 7 bases from V and 3 bases from J; bases unmatched to any gene: 8. Germline CDR1 SQVTM, CDR2 ANQGSEA. The CDR3 consists of 13 residues. CDR3 sequence (DNA): TGCAGCGCCAGCCGGACAGGAGACTATGGCTACACCTTC. As protein: CSASRTGDYGYTF.

The J gene is TRBJ2-2, the V gene TRBV19; D may be TRBD2 (6 bases). The CDR3 is 15 residues long. Between the trimmed V and J ends, which lost 7 bases and 4 bases, there was a span of 16 bases. CDR1 and CDR2 from the germline V gene are LNHDA and SQIVND (reference sequence). The CDR3 bases are TGTGCCAGTATGGACACGGGAGCTGGCACCGGGGAGCTGTTTTTT. It is translated as CASMDTGAGTGELFF.

V is TRBV4-2 and J is TRBJ2-5, with D unresolved. The germline gives CDR1 LGHNA, CDR2 YNFKEQ. V was trimmed by 4 bases and J by 4 bases, leaving 16 bases between them. This CDR3 spans 15 amino acids. This CDR3 reads CASSPSGQSIETQYF. DNA for the CDR3: TGTGCCAGCAGCCCCTCCGGGCAGTCTATAGAGACCCAGTACTTC.

This clone turned up a few times. The chain carries TRBV4-2 and TRBJ2-3; 13 bases are a match to TRBD2. V was pared by 1 base and J by 2 bases, with 6 bases of the junction left unmatched. CDR3 length: 18 amino acids. The germline gives CDR1 LGHNA, CDR2 YNFKEQ. The CDR3 reads CASSQARTSGGITDTQYF. In nucleotides, the CDR3 is TGTGCCAGCAGCCAAGCGAGGACTAGCGGGGGAATCACAGATACGCAGTATTTT.

The chain is built from TRBV5-5 and TRBJ2-1; D gene ambiguous. Germline V gene sequence: CDR1 SGHKS, CDR2 YYEKEE (reference sequence). This CDR3 is 15 amino acids long. Trimming cost V 0 bases and J 8 bases, with 15 bases left between them. The CDR3 DNA follows: TGTGCCAGCAGCTTGGAGGTAGGCGGATCCTATGAGCAGTTCTTC. Translated: CASSLEVGGSYEQFF.

This clone appeared a single time. The chain employs TRBV7-8 and TRBJ1-3; D gene unclear. This CDR3 is built from 15 residues. Trimming took 0 bases from V and 0 from J, leaving 6 bases between them. The germline V gene encodes CDR1 SGHVS and CDR2 FQNEAQ. Written as DNA, the CDR3 is TGTGCCAGCAGCTTAGCAGGGAGCTCTGGAAACACCATATATTTT. Translation: CASSLAGSSGNTIYF.

The chain couples TRBV10-1 to TRBJ2-5; D is unresolved. V was trimmed by 6 bases and J by 3 bases, leaving 26 bases between them. CDR3 length: 18 amino acids. CDR1 WNHNN and CDR2 SYGVQD come from the germline V gene (reference sequence). The CDR3 bases are TGCGCCAGCAGCGTTGGCGGAACCGGCCGAGTAAAAAAAGAGACCCAGTACTTC. It yields the protein CASSVGGTGRVKKETQYF.

V usage is TRBV6-5 and J usage is TRBJ1-2; D gene ambiguous. Germline CDR1 is MNHEY and CDR2 is SVGAGI. V was shortened by 5 bases and J by 8 bases, with 9 bases between the two germline ends. This CDR3 is built from 11 residues. The CDR3 here is CASSPVGGYTF. The CDR3 DNA sequence: TGTGCCAGCAGTCCCGTAGGAGGCTACACCTTC.

The CDR3: CASRLVGARHEQYF. Written as DNA, the CDR3 is TGTGCCAGCAGGCTGGTCGGGGCCCGCCACGAGCAGTACTTC. The chain joins TRBV28 to TRBJ2-7, with D perhaps TRBD1 or TRBD2 (5 bases each). The CDR3 length is 14 residues. V lost 6 bases and J 5 bases, leaving 17 bases between the germline ends. CDR1 and CDR2 from the germline V gene are MDHEN and SYDVKM.

This chain uses TRBV30 with TRBJ2-1; D is undetermined. The germline CDR1 and CDR2 sequences are GTSNPN and SVGIG (reference sequence). This CDR3 has 12 residues. Trimming removed 0 bases from V and 4 bases from J, with 4 bases in between. The DNA for the CDR3 is TGTGCCTGGAGTGTCGGATACAATGAGCAGTTCTTC. Translation gives CAWSVGYNEQFF.

J is TRBJ2-1 and V is TRBV6-4, with 9 nucleotides matching TRBD1. The CDR3 has 15 residues. V gave up 2 bases and J gave up 7 bases; unmatched junction bases: 6. The V gene's germline CDR1 is MRHNA and CDR2 SNTAGT. CDR3 region: CASSDMTGGKNEQFF. The CDR3 bases are TGTGCCAGCAGTGACATGACAGGGGGAAAGAATGAGCAGTTCTTC.

This chain uses TRBV4-3 with TRBJ2-5; tentatively, D is TRBD2 (6 bases). The CDR3 consists of 16 residues. Trimming stripped 0 bases from V and 5 bases from J, with 16 bases between. In germline, CDR1 is LGHNA, CDR2 YSLEER. The CDR3 DNA sequence: TGCGCCAGCAGCCAAGAAAGCGGTGCGGGGAGTGAGACCCAGTACTTC. It yields the protein CASSQESGAGSETQYF.

The rearrangement uses TRBV28 and TRBJ2-5, with 12 bases matching TRBD2. V lost 6 bases and J lost 5; bases outside the gene matches: 25. Germline loops: CDR1 MDHEN, CDR2 SYDVKM. This CDR3 comprises 21 residues. CDR3 residues: CASRKQGGTGRGLAGRETQYF. As DNA, the CDR3 is TGTGCCAGCAGAAAACAAGGGGGGACAGGACGAGGACTAGCGGGAAGGGAGACCCAGTACTTC. The full variable domain, its missing parts supplied by reference TRBV28 and TRBJ2-5, is DVKVTQSSRYLVKRTGEKVFLECVQDMDHENMFWYRQDPGLGLRLIYFSYDVKMKEKGDIPEGYSVSREKKERFSLILESASTNQTSMYLCASRKQGGTGRGLAGRETQYFGPGTRLLVL.

The rearrangement links TRBV4-1 to TRBJ2-5; D gene uncertain. This CDR3 region has 13 residues. Germline CDR1 MGHRA, CDR2 YSYEKL. The germline V and J ends were trimmed by 4 bases and 0 bases, with 6 bases remaining between them. The CDR3 coding sequence is TGCGCCAGCAGCCTGGCATACCAAGAGACCCAGTACTTC. It translates to CASSLAYQETQYF.

The V call is TRBV5-6, the J call TRBJ1-1; unclear D gene. CDR3 length: 13 amino acids. The germline CDR1 and CDR2 sequences are SGHDT and YYEEEE. V gave up 6 bases and J gave up 6 bases, with 15 bases separating them. CDR3 coding DNA: TGTGCCAGCATCACTCTTGGGTATCCTGAAGCTTTCTTT. It encodes CASITLGYPEAFF.